These T cell receptor beta chains were read from a single sample in a study of T cell changes during pregnancy in multiple sclerosis. This table comes from immunoSEQ multiplex PCR, and its TCRdb copy is limited to in-frame clones, with some not included. This table holds 15,000 to 20,000 clones, approximately 85% found once. The sequencing used CD8+ T cells from peripheral blood mononuclear cells, collected after pregnancy. These receptors were collected from a female donor in good health, enrolled as a control in a pregnancy study. Both conserved end residues are part of each CDR3. Each record gives: V gene, J gene, clone size, CDR3 length, D gene, CDR3 DNA, CDR3 protein. The D gene is left open where the match is weak. Clone sizes are given selectively: once, few, many, or a class where the clone is expanded.

v_gene: TRBV27
j_gene: TRBJ2-1
abundance: -
len: 12
d_gene: -
CDR3nt: TGTGCCAGCAGTTCCCCGTACAATGAGCAGTTCTTC
CDR3aa: CASSSPYNEQFF

v_gene: TRBV27
j_gene: TRBJ2-7
abundance: -
len: 14
d_gene: -
CDR3nt: TGTGCCAGCAGTCCTGGGGGCGACACGGACGAGCAGTACTTC
CDR3aa: CASSPGGDTDEQYF

v_gene: TRBV5-4
j_gene: TRBJ2-2
abundance: -
len: 14
d_gene: TRBD1
CDR3nt: TGTGCCAGCAGCTGGGACAGCGGCGCCGGGGAGCTGTTTTTT
CDR3aa: CASSWDSGAGELFF

v_gene: TRBV7-3
j_gene: TRBJ2-1
abundance: -
len: 13
d_gene: -
CDR3nt: TGTGCCAGCAGCTACCGACTGAACGATGAGCAGTTCTTC
CDR3aa: CASSYRLNDEQFF

v_gene: TRBV29-1
j_gene: TRBJ2-7
abundance: once
len: 15
d_gene: -
CDR3nt: TGCAGCGTTGAAGATGGGGCAGGGCCTACCTACGAGCAGTACTTC
CDR3aa: CSVEDGAGPTYEQYF

v_gene: TRBV2
j_gene: TRBJ2-7
abundance: few
len: 17
d_gene: TRBD2
CDR3nt: TGTGCCAGCAGTGAAGTCCTAGCGGACACCACTACCTACGAGCAGTACTTC
CDR3aa: CASSEVLADTTTYEQYF

v_gene: TRBV28
j_gene: TRBJ1-2
abundance: few
len: 15
d_gene: TRBD1
CDR3nt: TGTGCCAGCAGTCCAACCGACAGGGTAACATATGGCTACACCTTC
CDR3aa: CASSPTDRVTYGYTF

v_gene: TRBV27
j_gene: TRBJ2-1
abundance: -
len: 11
d_gene: -
CDR3nt: TGTGCCAGCAGTATTCTAGCGCTTTGCTTCTTC
CDR3aa: CASSILALCFF

v_gene: TRBV2
j_gene: TRBJ1-1
abundance: -
len: 14
d_gene: TRBD1
CDR3nt: TGTGCCAGCAGTGAGGGACAGATGAACACTGAAGCTTTCTTT
CDR3aa: CASSEGQMNTEAFF

v_gene: TRBV6-4
j_gene: TRBJ2-3
abundance: -
len: 15
d_gene: -
CDR3nt: TGTGCCAGCAGTGACTCAGGGGGGGCCACAGATACGCAGTATTTT
CDR3aa: CASSDSGGATDTQYF

v_gene: TRBV6-5
j_gene: TRBJ2-5
abundance: -
len: 15
d_gene: TRBD1
CDR3nt: TGTGCCAGCACAATGGACAGGGCGACCCAAGAGACCCAGTACTTC
CDR3aa: CASTMDRATQETQYF

v_gene: TRBV29-1
j_gene: TRBJ2-3
abundance: -
len: 16
d_gene: -
CDR3nt: TGCAGCGCCCTCAGGAGGGAAGAGGAAATTACAGATACGCAGTATTTT
CDR3aa: CSALRREEEITDTQYF

v_gene: TRBV4-1
j_gene: TRBJ2-7
abundance: -
len: 18
d_gene: -
CDR3nt: TGCGCCAGCAGCCAAGCCCCCTATTCTAGCGAACTATCCTACGAGCAGTACTTC
CDR3aa: CASSQAPYSSELSYEQYF

v_gene: TRBV19
j_gene: TRBJ2-7
abundance: -
len: 14
d_gene: -
CDR3nt: TGTGCCAGTAGTATAGGGCTGGGCCGCTACGAGCAGTACTTC
CDR3aa: CASSIGLGRYEQYF

v_gene: TRBV7-2
j_gene: TRBJ2-1
abundance: once
len: 14
d_gene: -
CDR3nt: TGTGCCAGCAGCCTGGGCCGATTCTACAATGAGCAGTTCTTC
CDR3aa: CASSLGRFYNEQFF

v_gene: TRBV5-5
j_gene: TRBJ2-7
abundance: -
len: 20
d_gene: TRBD1
CDR3nt: TGTGCCAGCAGCCTCTTACCCGGACAGGTAAAAACTAAAGACTCCTACGAGCAGTACTTC
CDR3aa: CASSLLPGQVKTKDSYEQYF

v_gene: TRBV7-7
j_gene: TRBJ2-3
abundance: -
len: 15
d_gene: TRBD2
CDR3nt: TGTGCTAGCAGCAACAAGGCGGGGGGCACAGATACGCAGTATTTT
CDR3aa: CASSNKAGGTDTQYF

v_gene: TRBV27
j_gene: TRBJ1-1
abundance: -
len: 15
d_gene: TRBD1
CDR3nt: TGTGCCAGCAGTTCTGACAGGGGGCGCGCAACTGAAGCTTTCTTT
CDR3aa: CASSSDRGRATEAFF

v_gene: TRBV7-6
j_gene: TRBJ2-3
abundance: -
len: 14
d_gene: -
CDR3nt: TGTGCCAGCAGCTTCATAGCCGGGGCAGATACGCAGTATTTT
CDR3aa: CASSFIAGADTQYF

v_gene: TRBV5-5
j_gene: TRBJ2-7
abundance: few
len: 13
d_gene: -
CDR3nt: TGTGCCAGCAGCTTGACAGGGAGATACGAGCAGTACTTC
CDR3aa: CASSLTGRYEQYF

v_gene: TRBV6-1
j_gene: TRBJ1-5
abundance: -
len: 15
d_gene: -
CDR3nt: TGTGCCAGCGGGAGGGGAGCAGGGGGCAATCAGCCCCAGCATTTT
CDR3aa: CASGRGAGGNQPQHF

v_gene: TRBV11-3
j_gene: TRBJ2-7
abundance: -
len: 15
d_gene: -
CDR3nt: TGTGCCAGCAGCTTCTCCGGGGGATCAGTCCACGAGCAGTACTTC
CDR3aa: CASSFSGGSVHEQYF

v_gene: TRBV28
j_gene: TRBJ1-4
abundance: -
len: 15
d_gene: TRBD1
CDR3nt: TGTGCCAGCAGTGCCAATACAGGGGAGAGTGAAAAACTGTTTTTT
CDR3aa: CASSANTGESEKLFF

v_gene: TRBV29-1
j_gene: TRBJ2-1
abundance: -
len: 13
d_gene: TRBD2
CDR3nt: TGCAGCGTTAGGATAAGCGGGAGGCATGAGCAGTTCTTC
CDR3aa: CSVRISGRHEQFF

v_gene: TRBV4-1
j_gene: TRBJ2-7
abundance: -
len: 15
d_gene: TRBD2
CDR3nt: TGCGCCAGCAGCCAAGTGGAAGCGGGAGCCCACGAGCAGTACTTC
CDR3aa: CASSQVEAGAHEQYF

v_gene: TRBV5-1
j_gene: TRBJ2-7
abundance: -
len: 16
d_gene: -
CDR3nt: TGCGCCAGCAGCTTGTTGGGTAGCGGATACTCCTACGAGCAGTACTTC
CDR3aa: CASSLLGSGYSYEQYF

v_gene: TRBV6-4
j_gene: TRBJ2-7
abundance: -
len: 16
d_gene: TRBD1
CDR3nt: TGTGCCAGCAGTGCCCTACCGGGACAGGGGGCTCACGAGCAGTACTTC
CDR3aa: CASSALPGQGAHEQYF

v_gene: TRBV10-3
j_gene: TRBJ1-1
abundance: few
len: 11
d_gene: TRBD1
CDR3nt: TGTGCCACCGAGCGACAGGGGGCGGCTTTCTTT
CDR3aa: CATERQGAAFF

v_gene: TRBV25-1
j_gene: TRBJ2-1
abundance: -
len: 16
d_gene: -
CDR3nt: TGTGCCAGCAGTGAAACGGTTTTAGCGGAAGTGGATGAGCAGTTCTTC
CDR3aa: CASSETVLAEVDEQFF

v_gene: TRBV4-1
j_gene: TRBJ2-7
abundance: -
len: 16
d_gene: TRBD1
CDR3nt: TGCGCCAGCAGCCAAGGATCCGACAGGGCGACCTACGAGCAGTACTTC
CDR3aa: CASSQGSDRATYEQYF

v_gene: TRBV11-3
j_gene: TRBJ2-5
abundance: -
len: 13
d_gene: -
CDR3nt: TGTGCCAGCAGCTTAGACAGGGAAGAGACCCAGTACTTC
CDR3aa: CASSLDREETQYF

v_gene: TRBV7-8
j_gene: TRBJ2-7
abundance: -
len: 11
d_gene: -
CDR3nt: TGTGCCAGCAGCCTCTCAGGCGAGCAGTACTTC
CDR3aa: CASSLSGEQYF